This TCR beta chain was retrieved from a study of blood T cell repertoires in COVID-19. Study at large: The study drew acute and convalescent COVID-19 samples from the United States, Italy and Spain.

Data came from immunoSEQ multiplex PCR; TCRdb stores just in-frame clones and leaves some out. This sample has about 160,000 clones, with over 80% found just once. The receptor's source is a woman aged 60 to 75 with acute or convalescent COVID-19. What was sequenced was peripheral blood.

The CDR3 spells CASNHAGEGGTGELFF. CDR3 DNA sequence: TGTGCCAGCAACCATGCTGGGGAAGGGGGCACCGGGGAGCTGTTTTTT. This sequence joins TRBV3-1 (or the pseudogene TRBV3-2) and TRBJ2-2; tentative D call: TRBD1 (6 bases). V lost 7 bases and J 4 bases, leaving 19 bases between the germline ends. The CDR3 spans 16 residues. Germline loops: CDR1 LGHDT, CDR2 YNNKEL (reference sequence).